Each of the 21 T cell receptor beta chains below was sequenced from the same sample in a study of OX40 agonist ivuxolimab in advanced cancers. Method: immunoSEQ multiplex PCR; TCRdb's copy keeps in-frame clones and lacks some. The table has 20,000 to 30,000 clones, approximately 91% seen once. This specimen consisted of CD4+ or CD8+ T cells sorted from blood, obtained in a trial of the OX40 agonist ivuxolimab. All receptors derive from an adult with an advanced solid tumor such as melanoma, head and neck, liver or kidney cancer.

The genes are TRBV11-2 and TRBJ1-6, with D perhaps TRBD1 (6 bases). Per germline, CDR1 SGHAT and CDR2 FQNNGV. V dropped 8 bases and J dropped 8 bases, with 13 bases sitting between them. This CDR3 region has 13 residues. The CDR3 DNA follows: TGTGCCAGCTCGGGGAGGGGGGATTCACCCCTCCACTTT. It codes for CASSGRGDSPLHF. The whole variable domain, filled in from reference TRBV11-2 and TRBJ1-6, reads EAGVAQSPRYKIIEKRQSVAFWCNPISGHATLYWYQQILGQGPKLLIQFQNNGVVDDSQLPKDRFSAERLKGVDSTLKIQPAKLEDSAVYLCASSGRGDSPLHFGNGTRLTVT.

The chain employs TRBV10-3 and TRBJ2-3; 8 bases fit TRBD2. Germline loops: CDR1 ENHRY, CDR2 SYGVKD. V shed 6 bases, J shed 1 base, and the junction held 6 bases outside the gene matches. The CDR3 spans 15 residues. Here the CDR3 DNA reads TGTGCCATCAGAGGCGGTAGCGGGGGCACAGATACGCAGTATTTT. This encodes CAIRGGSGGTDTQYF.

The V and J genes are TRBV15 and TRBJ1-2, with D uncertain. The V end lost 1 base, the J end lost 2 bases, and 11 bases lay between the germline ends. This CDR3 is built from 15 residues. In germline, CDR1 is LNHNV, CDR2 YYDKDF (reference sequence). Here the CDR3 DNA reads TGTGCCACCAGCAGAGGGTGGGGAGAAAACTATGGCTACACCTTC. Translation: CATSRGWGENYGYTF.

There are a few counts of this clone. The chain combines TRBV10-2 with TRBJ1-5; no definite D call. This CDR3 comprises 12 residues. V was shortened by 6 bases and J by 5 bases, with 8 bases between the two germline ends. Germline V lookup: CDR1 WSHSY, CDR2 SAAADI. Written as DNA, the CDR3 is TGCGCCAGCAGCACAGTTGATCAGCCCCAGCATTTT. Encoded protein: CASSTVDQPQHF.

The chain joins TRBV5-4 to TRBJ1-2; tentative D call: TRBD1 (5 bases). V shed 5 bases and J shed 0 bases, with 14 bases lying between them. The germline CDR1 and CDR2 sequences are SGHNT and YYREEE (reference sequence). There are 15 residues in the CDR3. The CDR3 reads CASRPGTAANYGYTF. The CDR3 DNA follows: TGTGCCAGCAGACCAGGGACGGCAGCTAACTATGGCTACACCTTC.

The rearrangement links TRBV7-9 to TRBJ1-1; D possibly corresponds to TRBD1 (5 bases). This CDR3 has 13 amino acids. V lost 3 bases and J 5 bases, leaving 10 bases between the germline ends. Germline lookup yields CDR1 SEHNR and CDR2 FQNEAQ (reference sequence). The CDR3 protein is CASSFPGNTEAFF. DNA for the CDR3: TGTGCCAGCAGCTTTCCAGGGAATACTGAAGCTTTCTTT.

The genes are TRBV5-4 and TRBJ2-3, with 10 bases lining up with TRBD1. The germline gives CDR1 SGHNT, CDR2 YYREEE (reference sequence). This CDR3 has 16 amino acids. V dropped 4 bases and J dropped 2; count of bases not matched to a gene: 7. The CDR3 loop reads CASSTRQGANTDTQYF. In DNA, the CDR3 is TGTGCCAGCAGCACCCGACAGGGGGCAAACACAGATACGCAGTATTTT.

The CDR3 is CASSYSSGDGYTF. In DNA, the CDR3 is TGTGCCAGCAGTTACTCGAGCGGGGACGGCTACACCTTC. The chain has TRBV6-5 and TRBJ1-2; perhaps TRBD1 as D (5 bases). Trimming took 0 bases from V and 8 from J, leaving 10 bases between them. This CDR3 has 13 amino acids. The germline CDR1 and CDR2 sequences are MNHEY and SVGAGI.

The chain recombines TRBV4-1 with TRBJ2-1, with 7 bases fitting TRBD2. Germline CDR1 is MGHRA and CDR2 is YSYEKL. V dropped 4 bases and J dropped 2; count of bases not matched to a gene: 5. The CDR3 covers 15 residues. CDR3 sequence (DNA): TGCGCCAGCAGCCGGGTGGGACTACCCTACAATGAGCAGTTCTTC. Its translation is CASSRVGLPYNEQFF.

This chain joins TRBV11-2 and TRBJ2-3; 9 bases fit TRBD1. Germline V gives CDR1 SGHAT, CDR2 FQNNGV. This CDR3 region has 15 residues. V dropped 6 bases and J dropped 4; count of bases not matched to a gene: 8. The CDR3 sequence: CASRTGTGIPDTQYF. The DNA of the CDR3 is TGTGCCAGCAGGACCGGGACAGGGATCCCAGATACGCAGTATTTT. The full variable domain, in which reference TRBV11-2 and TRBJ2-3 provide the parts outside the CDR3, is EAGVAQSPRYKIIEKRQSVAFWCNPISGHATLYWYQQILGQGPKLLIQFQNNGVVDDSQLPKDRFSAERLKGVDSTLKIQPAKLEDSAVYLCASRTGTGIPDTQYFGPGTRLTVL.

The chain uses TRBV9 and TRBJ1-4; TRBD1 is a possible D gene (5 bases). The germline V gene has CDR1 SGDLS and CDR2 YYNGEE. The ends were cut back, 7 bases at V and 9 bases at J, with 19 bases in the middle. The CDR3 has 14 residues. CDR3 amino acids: CASRETDPVQKLFF. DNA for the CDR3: TGTGCCAGCCGCGAGACAGATCCAGTACAAAAACTGTTTTTT.

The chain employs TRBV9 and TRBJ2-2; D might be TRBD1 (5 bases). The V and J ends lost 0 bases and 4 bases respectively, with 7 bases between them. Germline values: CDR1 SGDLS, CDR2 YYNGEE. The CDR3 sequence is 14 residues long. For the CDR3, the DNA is TGTGCCAGCAGCGTAGAGACAGTCACCGGGGAGCTGTTTTTT. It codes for CASSVETVTGELFF. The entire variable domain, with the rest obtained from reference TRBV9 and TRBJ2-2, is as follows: DSGVTQTPKHLITATGQRVTLRCSPRSGDLSVYWYQQSLDQGLQFLIQYYNGEERAKGNILERFSAQQFPDLHSELNLSSLELGDSALYFCASSVETVTGELFFGEGSRLTVL.

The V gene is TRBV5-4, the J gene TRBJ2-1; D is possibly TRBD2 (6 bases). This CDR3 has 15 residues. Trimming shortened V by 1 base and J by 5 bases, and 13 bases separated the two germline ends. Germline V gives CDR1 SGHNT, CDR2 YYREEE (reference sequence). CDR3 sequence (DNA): TGTGCCAGCAGCTTGTCCGCGGGGTTCAACAATGAGCAGTTCTTC. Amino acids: CASSLSAGFNNEQFF.

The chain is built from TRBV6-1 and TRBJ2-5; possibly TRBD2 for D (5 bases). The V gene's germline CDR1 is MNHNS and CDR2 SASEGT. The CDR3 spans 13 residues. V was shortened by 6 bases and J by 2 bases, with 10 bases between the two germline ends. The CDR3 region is CASRFSEQETQYF. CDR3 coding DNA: TGTGCCAGCAGGTTTAGCGAGCAAGAGACCCAGTACTTC.

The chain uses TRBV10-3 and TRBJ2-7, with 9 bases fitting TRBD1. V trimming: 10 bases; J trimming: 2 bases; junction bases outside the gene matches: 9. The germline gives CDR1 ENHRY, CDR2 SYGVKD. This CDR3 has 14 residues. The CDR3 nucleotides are TGTGCCACCTACACGGGACAGGGAACCTACGAGCAGTACTTC. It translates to CATYTGQGTYEQYF.

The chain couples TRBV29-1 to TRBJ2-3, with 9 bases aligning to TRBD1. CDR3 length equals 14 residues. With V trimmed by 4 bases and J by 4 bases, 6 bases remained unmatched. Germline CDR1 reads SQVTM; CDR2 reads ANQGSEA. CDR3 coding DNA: TGCAGCGTTGGAACAGGGGGCGAAGCAGATACGCAGTATTTT. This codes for CSVGTGGEADTQYF.

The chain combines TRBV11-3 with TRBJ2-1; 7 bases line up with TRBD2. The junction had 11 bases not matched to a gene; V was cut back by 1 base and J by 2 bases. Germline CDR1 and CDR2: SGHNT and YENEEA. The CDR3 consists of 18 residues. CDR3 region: CASSLVPLAVRPYNEQFF. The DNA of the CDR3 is TGTGCCAGCAGCTTAGTGCCTCTAGCGGTGAGACCCTACAATGAGCAGTTCTTC.

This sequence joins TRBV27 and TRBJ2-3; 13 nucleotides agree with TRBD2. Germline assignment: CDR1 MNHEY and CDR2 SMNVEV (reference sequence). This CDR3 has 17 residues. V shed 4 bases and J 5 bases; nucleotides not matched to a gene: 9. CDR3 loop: CASSSPGTSGIVDTQYF. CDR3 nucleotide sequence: TGTGCCAGCAGTTCCCCCGGGACTAGCGGGATAGTAGATACGCAGTATTTT.

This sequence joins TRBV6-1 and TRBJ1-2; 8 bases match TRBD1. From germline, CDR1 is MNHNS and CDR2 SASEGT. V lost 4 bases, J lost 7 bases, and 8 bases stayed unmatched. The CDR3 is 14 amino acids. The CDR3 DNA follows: TGTGCCAGCAGTGGCCTCGGGACAGGAGGTGGCTACACCTTC. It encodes CASSGLGTGGGYTF.

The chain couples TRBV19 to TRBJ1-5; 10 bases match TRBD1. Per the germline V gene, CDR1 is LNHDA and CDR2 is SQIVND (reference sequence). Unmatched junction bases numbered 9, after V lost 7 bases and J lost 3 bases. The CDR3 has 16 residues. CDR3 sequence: CASNRGDRGFNQPQHF. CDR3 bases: TGTGCCAGTAACCGAGGGGACAGGGGATTCAATCAGCCCCAGCATTTT.

CDR3 loop: CASSRDRNQPQHF. In DNA form, the CDR3 reads TGTGCCAGCAGCCGGGACAGAAATCAGCCCCAGCATTTT. V and J are TRBV2 and TRBJ1-5, with 7 positions matching TRBD1. The CDR3 runs 13 residues. V dropped 6 bases and J dropped 4; count of bases not matched to a gene: 3. The V gene's germline CDR1 is SNHLY and CDR2 FYNNEI.